This section outlines one T cell receptor beta chain sequence together with its context. Its specificity is not known. This specimen comes from a study of OX40 agonist ivuxolimab in advanced cancers. Study-level information: Every patient in dose escalation had hepatocellular carcinoma, melanoma, renal cell or head and neck cancer. Partial responses were achieved by three patients: one hepatocellular carcinoma, two cutaneous melanoma. Age averaged around 60 years (range about 20 to 80), and just over 80% were male. Study-wide points: Relative to CD4+, CD8+ T cells held more expanded clones on average.

Using immunoSEQ multiplex PCR, the repertoire was profiled, and TCRdb retains in-frame clones only, with some absent. The sample comprises tens of thousands of clones, 80% to 95% of which are singletons, and roughly 8.6% rests with the top ten. The sample was CD4+ or CD8+ T cells sorted from blood, taken in a trial of the OX40 agonist ivuxolimab. The sequence derives from an adult with an advanced solid tumor such as melanoma, head and neck, liver or kidney cancer.

DNA for the CDR3: TGTGCCAGCACCTCAAAGAGGACAACTAATGAAAAACTGTTTTTT. This gives the protein CASTSKRTTNEKLFF. The chain has TRBV11-2 and TRBJ1-4; no firm D call. Germline V gene data show CDR1 as SGHAT and CDR2 as FQNNGV. This CDR3 is built from 15 residues. V lost 7 bases to trimming and J lost 0 bases, with 12 bases between them.